The 21 T cell receptor beta chains below all came from one sample that was sequenced in a study of T-cell memory formation after mild COVID-19. TCRdb reprocessed the 5' RACE reads with MiXCR, giving one entry per CDR3 protein. The table records 250,000 to 300,000 distinct CDR3 sequences, around 16% of them present only once. The source material was PBMCs or a T cell subset sorted from them (not recorded which). The receptors were gathered from a man aged 18 to 30 who had mild COVID-19 (a few samples of this study predate the infection). Cell type and time point are not known.

This clonotype was observed once. The J gene is TRBJ2-7, the V gene TRBV4-1; 9 bases are a match to TRBD1. V dropped 4 bases and J dropped 2; count of bases not matched to a gene: 9. The CDR3 sequence is 16 residues long. The germline V gene encodes CDR1 MGHRA and CDR2 YSYEKL. The CDR3 loop reads CASSLRQGEGTYEQYF. For the CDR3, the DNA is TGCGCCAGCAGCCTTAGACAGGGGGAAGGAACCTACGAGCAGTACTTC.

The chain recombines TRBV5-1 with TRBJ2-7; possibly TRBD2 for D (6 bases). The germline CDR1 and CDR2 sequences are SGHRS and YFSETQ. The germline V and J ends were trimmed by 4 bases and 0 bases, with 14 bases remaining between them. There are 15 residues in the CDR3. The CDR3 here is CASSPGLLNSYEQYV. Written as DNA, the CDR3 is TGCGCCAGCAGCCCGGGACTCCTAAACTCCTACGAGCAGTACGTC.

In this sample, this clonotype turned up a few times. The rearrangement links TRBV7-2 to TRBJ2-3; D perhaps matches TRBD1 (5 bases). There are 13 residues in the CDR3. The germline V gene encodes CDR1 SGHTA and CDR2 FQGNSA. The V and J ends lost 6 bases and 3 bases respectively, with 10 bases between them. The CDR3 loop reads CASRLPGTDTQYF. As DNA, the CDR3 is TGTGCCAGCAGACTCCCAGGGACAGATACGCAGTATTTT.

This clonotype was counted between two and nine times. The chain employs TRBV5-4 and TRBJ2-6; D is unresolved. With 2 bases removed from V and 0 bases from J, the gap between germline ends came to 9 bases. The length of the CDR3 is 16 residues. The germline CDR1 and CDR2 sequences are SGHNT and YYREEE (reference sequence). DNA for the CDR3: TGTGCCAGCAGCTTCGAAGTGAGCTCTGGGGCCAACGTCCTGACTTTC. It yields the protein CASSFEVSSGANVLTF.

This chain links TRBV27 with TRBJ2-1; 8 bases match TRBD2. Trimming removed 8 bases from V and 2 bases from J; junction bases left unmatched: 5. CDR3 length equals 14 residues. The germline CDR1 and CDR2 sequences are MNHEY and SMNVEV (reference sequence). CDR3 residues: CASGPTSAYNEQFF. CDR3 coding DNA: TGTGCCAGCGGACCGACTAGCGCCTACAATGAGCAGTTCTTC.

This clonotype was found a few times. The genes are TRBV20-1 and TRBJ2-7; 8 positions match TRBD1. This CDR3 region has 15 residues. The J segment lost 1 base and the V segment lost 6 bases, leaving 11 bases of the junction unmatched. The germline CDR1 and CDR2 sequences are DFQATT and SNEGSKA (reference sequence). As DNA, the CDR3 is TGCAGTGCAACCGGACAGGGAGGTTTTTCCTACGAGCAGTACGTC. Its protein product is CSATGQGGFSYEQYV.

The DNA for the CDR3 is TGTGCCAGCAGCCCAAGGTGGGGACTACACTCCCAAGAGACCCAGTACTTC. Translation: CASSPRWGLHSQETQYF. V and J are TRBV9 and TRBJ2-5; 7 nucleotides align to TRBD2. Per germline, CDR1 SGDLS and CDR2 YYNGEE. V trimming: 4 bases; J trimming: 1 base; junction bases outside the gene matches: 13. CDR3 length equals 17 residues. The full variable domain, completed using reference TRBV9 and TRBJ2-5, is DSGVTQTPKHLITATGQRVTLRCSPRSGDLSVYWYQQSLDQGLQFLIQYYNGEERAKGNILERFSAQQFPDLHSELNLSSLELGDSALYFCASSPRWGLHSQETQYFGPGTRLLVL.

In its sample, this clonotype was seen a few times. The chain uses TRBV5-6 and TRBJ2-5; D not resolved. The length of the CDR3 is 13 residues. V lost 0 bases, J lost 1 base, and 4 bases lay in between. Germline V gene lookup returns CDR1 SGHDT and CDR2 YYEEEE. The CDR3 nucleotides are TGTGCCAGCAGCTTGGGGGCCCAAGAGACCCAGTACTTC. Its protein product is CASSLGAQETQYF.

The chain carries TRBV6-2 or TRBV6-3 and TRBJ2-1, with 9 bases fitting TRBD2. V trimming: 2 bases; J trimming: 8 bases; junction bases outside the gene matches: 10. The length of the CDR3 is 16 residues. Germline CDR1 and CDR2: MNHEY and SVGEGT. CDR3 in amino acids: CASSYNTWSSGDEQFF. In nucleotides, the CDR3 is TGTGCCAGCAGTTACAATACTTGGTCTAGCGGGGATGAGCAGTTCTTC.

The rearrangement joins TRBV7-9 to TRBJ2-3; D remains ambiguous. The CDR3 covers 15 residues. Germline-derived CDR1 and CDR2 are SEHNR and FQNEAQ (reference sequence). Trimming pared 2 bases from V and 2 bases from J, leaving 11 bases between. The CDR3 reads CASSLRAYITDTQYF. CDR3 DNA sequence: TGTGCCAGCAGCTTACGTGCCTACATCACAGATACGCAGTATTTT.

The chain is built from TRBV12-3 or TRBV12-4 and TRBJ1-2, with 8 nucleotides matching TRBD1. J lost 8 bases, V lost 3 bases, and 5 bases had no gene match. The CDR3 length is 13 residues. CDR3: CASSFQGAVGYTF. The CDR3 DNA sequence: TGTGCCAGCAGTTTCCAGGGGGCGGTCGGCTACACCTTC.

The V call is TRBV9, the J call TRBJ2-1; 10 nucleotides match TRBD1. The V and J ends lost 2 bases and 7 bases, in that order; junction bases with no gene match: 9. Germline values: CDR1 SGDLS, CDR2 YYNGEE. The CDR3 loop spans 16 amino acids. CDR3 protein: CASSVDRTGGGNEQFF. The CDR3 DNA sequence: TGTGCCAGCAGCGTTGACCGGACAGGGGGAGGAAATGAGCAGTTCTTC. Full variable domain (remainder filled in from reference TRBV9 and TRBJ2-1): DSGVTQTPKHLITATGQRVTLRCSPRSGDLSVYWYQQSLDQGLQFLIQYYNGEERAKGNILERFSAQQFPDLHSELNLSSLELGDSALYFCASSVDRTGGGNEQFFGPGTRLTVL.

This clonotype was counted once. The rearrangement links TRBV10-2 to TRBJ2-7; 11 nucleotides align to TRBD2. The CDR3 is made up of 13 amino acids. The J segment lost 3 bases and the V segment lost 10 bases, leaving 5 bases of the junction unmatched. Germline V gene sequence: CDR1 WSHSY, CDR2 SAAADI. CDR3: CATRLAGSYEQYV. The CDR3 DNA reads TGCGCCACCCGACTAGCGGGGAGCTACGAGCAGTACGTC.

The J gene is TRBJ1-5, the V gene TRBV15; the match to TRBD1 covers 8 bases. CDR1 is LNHNV and CDR2 is YYDKDF in the germline V gene (reference sequence). The CDR3 has 15 residues. V lost 3 bases and J lost 6; bases outside the gene matches: 7. The CDR3 coding sequence is TGTGCCACCAGCAGCATATCCAGGGGGCCTCAGCCCCAGCATTTT. It specifies CATSSISRGPQPQHF.

This clonotype has just a few counts. This chain uses TRBV20-1 with TRBJ1-1; D is ambiguous. The CDR3 runs 12 residues. CDR1 DFQATT and CDR2 SNEGSKA come from the germline V gene (reference sequence). DNA of the CDR3: TGCAGGGGGTTGGGGATGAACACTGAAGCTTTCTTT. This gives the protein CRGLGMNTEAFF.

This clonotype occurred a few times. The chain links TRBV24-1 to TRBJ2-2; 7 bases fit TRBD1. The CDR3 has 15 residues. V was clipped by 9 bases and J by 2 bases; unmatched bases: 8. CDR1 is KGHDR and CDR2 is SFDVKD in the germline V gene. The CDR3 bases are TGTGCCACCGGGACAGCCGCCGTCAACACCGGGGAGCTGTTTTTT. The encoded protein is CATGTAAVNTGELFF.

This clonotype was counted between two and nine times. The chain uses TRBV6-2 or TRBV6-3 and TRBJ2-7; D gene uncertain. The V gene lost 6 bases and the J gene lost 0 bases, with 15 bases spanning the gap. Germline V gives CDR1 MNHEY, CDR2 SVGEGT. The CDR3 consists of 15 residues. The CDR3: CASRPTALSSYEQYV. CDR3 DNA sequence: TGTGCCAGCAGGCCGACTGCGTTATCCTCCTACGAGCAGTACGTC.

This clonotype was seen a handful of times. The rearrangement uses TRBV7-6 and TRBJ2-5; 8 positions match TRBD1. The CDR3 has 15 residues. J was trimmed by 5 bases and V by 5 bases; bases with no gene match: 10. Looked up from germline, CDR1 is SGHVS and CDR2 is FNYEAQ. The CDR3 coding sequence is TGTGCCAGCAGCAGAGGACAGGGTGGGACGGAGACCCAGTACTTC. This encodes CASSRGQGGTETQYF.

V gene TRBV19 combines with J gene TRBJ1-5, with D unresolved. The ends were cut back, 3 bases at V and 2 bases at J, with 8 bases in the middle. The CDR3 runs 14 residues. Germline-derived CDR1 and CDR2 are LNHDA and SQIVND (reference sequence). The CDR3 DNA is TGTGCCAGTAGTATGAGTCGGGGCAATCAGCCCCAGCATTTT. This codes for CASSMSRGNQPQHF.

V and J are TRBV24-1 and TRBJ2-3, with TRBD2 matching 9 bases. Germline-derived CDR1 and CDR2 are KGHDR and SFDVKD. V trimming: 4 bases; J trimming: 2 bases; junction bases outside the gene matches: 3. This CDR3 has 15 amino acids. The chain's CDR3 is CATSERGGVTDTQYF. DNA for the CDR3: TGTGCCACCAGTGAGCGGGGGGGCGTCACAGATACGCAGTATTTT.

This clonotype was found a few times. The V call is TRBV10-3, the J call TRBJ2-1; D gene unclear. Germline-derived CDR1 and CDR2 are ENHRY and SYGVKD. This CDR3 has 12 amino acids. V was shortened by 8 bases and J by 3 bases, with 8 bases between the two germline ends. In DNA, the CDR3 is TGTGCCATCGGCGACAACTACAATGAGCAGTTCTTC. This encodes CAIGDNYNEQFF.